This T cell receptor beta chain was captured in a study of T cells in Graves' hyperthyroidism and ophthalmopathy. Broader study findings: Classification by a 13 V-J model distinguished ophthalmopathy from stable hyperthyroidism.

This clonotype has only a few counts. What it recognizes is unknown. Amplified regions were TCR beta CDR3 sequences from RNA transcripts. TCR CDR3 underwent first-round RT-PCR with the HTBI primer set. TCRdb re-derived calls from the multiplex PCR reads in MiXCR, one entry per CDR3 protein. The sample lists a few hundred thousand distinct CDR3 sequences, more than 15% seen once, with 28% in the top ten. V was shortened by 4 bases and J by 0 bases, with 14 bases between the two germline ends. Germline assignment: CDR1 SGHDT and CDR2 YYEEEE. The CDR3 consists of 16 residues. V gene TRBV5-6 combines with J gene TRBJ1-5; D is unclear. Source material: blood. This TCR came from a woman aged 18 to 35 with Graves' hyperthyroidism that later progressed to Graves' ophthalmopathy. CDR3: CASSGNGYYSNQPQHF. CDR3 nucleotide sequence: TGTGCCAGCAGCGGAAATGGGTATTATAGCAATCAGCCCCAGCATTTT. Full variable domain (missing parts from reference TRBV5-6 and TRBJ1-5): DAGVTQSPTHLIKTRGQQVTLRCSPKSGHDTVSWYQQALGQGPQFIFQYYEEEERQRGNFPDRFSGHQFPNYSSELNVNALLLGDSALYLCASSGNGYYSNQPQHFGDGTRLSIL.